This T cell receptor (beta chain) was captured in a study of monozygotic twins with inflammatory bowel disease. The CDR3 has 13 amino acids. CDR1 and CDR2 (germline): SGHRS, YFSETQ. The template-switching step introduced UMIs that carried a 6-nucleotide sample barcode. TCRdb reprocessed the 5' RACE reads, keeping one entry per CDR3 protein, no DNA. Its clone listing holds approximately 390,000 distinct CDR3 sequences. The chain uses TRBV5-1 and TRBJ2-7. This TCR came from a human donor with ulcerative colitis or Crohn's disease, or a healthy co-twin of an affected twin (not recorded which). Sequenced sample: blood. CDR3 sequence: CASSFELQYEQYF.